The 15 T cell receptor beta chains below all came from one sample that was sequenced in a study of shared clonotypes between healthy human individuals. TCRdb's table, derived via immunoSEQ multiplex PCR, lists solely in-frame clones and lacks some. The table lists about 1.1 million clones, approximately 77% of them singletons, with almost 0.9% in the top ten. The material sequenced was memory CD4+ T cells from PBMCs. Subset denoted: CD45RA-negative fraction. The source of these receptors is a man between 18 and 35 years old in good health. Some clones in this sample may be carry-over from other donors' samples.

This clone has just a few counts. The same CDR3 arises from other DNA sequences in this sample as well. The chain has TRBV6-5 and TRBJ2-3; the match to TRBD2 covers 8 bases. The J segment lost 3 bases and the V segment lost 4 bases, leaving 3 bases of the junction unmatched. The CDR3 is 14 residues long. From germline, CDR1 is MNHEY and CDR2 SVGAGI. As DNA, the CDR3 is TGTGCCAGCAGTTCCAGCGGGAGAACAGATACGCAGTATTTT. Residues: CASSSSGRTDTQYF.

The CDR3 DNA reads as TGTGCCAGCAGTGAAGAAGTGCTGCGGTATGGCTACACCTTC. Its protein is CASSEEVLRYGYTF. This chain uses TRBV6-1 with TRBJ1-2, with D hard to call. The germline CDR1 and CDR2 sequences are MNHNS and SASEGT. Between the trimmed V and J ends, which lost 1 base and 5 bases, there was a span of 11 bases. The CDR3 spans 14 residues.

This clone came up many times. This chain joins TRBV5-1 and TRBJ1-3, with D unclear. CDR1 is SGHRS, CDR2 YFSETQ, per germline. Trimming left V 0 bases short and J 0 bases short, with 7 bases between. CDR3 length equals 15 residues. The CDR3 nucleotides are TGCGCCAGCAGCTTGGGGCTCAACTCTGGAAACACCATATATTTT. This encodes CASSLGLNSGNTIYF.

The chain has TRBV6-7 and TRBJ1-1; D uncertain. TRBV6-7 is classed as an ORF, of uncertain function. The CDR3 consists of 14 residues. V lost 5 bases, J lost 0 bases, and 10 bases lay in between. Written as DNA, the CDR3 is TGTGCCAGCAGTGGGGAGGGATTGAACACTGAAGCTTTCTTT. Translated, it gives CASSGEGLNTEAFF.

CDR3 residues: CASRGDFNQPQHF. DNA of the CDR3: TGTGCCAGCAGAGGGGATTTCAATCAGCCCCAGCATTTT. This sequence joins TRBV28 and TRBJ1-5, with D perhaps matching TRBD1 (5 bases). The ends were cut back, 6 bases at V and 3 bases at J, with 9 bases in the middle. The CDR3 is made up of 13 amino acids. The germline CDR1 and CDR2 sequences are MDHEN and SYDVKM.

The chain combines TRBV20-1 with TRBJ1-1; perhaps TRBD1 as D (5 bases). Trimming left V 6 bases short and J 10 bases short, with 15 bases between. There are 11 residues in the CDR3. In germline, CDR1 is DFQATT, CDR2 SNEGSKA (reference sequence). The CDR3 DNA sequence: TGCAGTGCAAGGGTGGGGGGGGTAGCTTTCTTT. Protein: CSARVGGVAFF.

The chain has TRBV28 and TRBJ1-4; 7 bases line up with TRBD1. Germline CDR1 is MDHEN and CDR2 is SYDVKM. Trimming cost V 4 bases and J 3 bases; bases outside gene matches: 5. This CDR3 region has 15 residues. CDR3 DNA sequence: TGTGCCAGCAGTTCCTTGGACAGGCCTAATGAAAAACTGTTTTTT. The encoded protein is CASSSLDRPNEKLFF.

The chain links TRBV18 to TRBJ2-3; 13 nucleotides match TRBD2. The CDR3 is made up of 16 amino acids. The V and J ends lost 6 bases and 10 bases, in that order; junction bases with no gene match: 13. Germline V gives CDR1 KGHSH, CDR2 LQKENI. The CDR3 nucleotides read TGTGCCAGCTCGCAGCTACTAGCGGGAGGGCCGGGGGCGCAGTATTTT. The encoded protein is CASSQLLAGGPGAQYF.

The chain employs TRBV10-1 and TRBJ2-3; D is possibly TRBD2 (6 bases). From germline, CDR1 is WNHNN and CDR2 SYGVQD (reference sequence). The CDR3 runs 16 residues. V lost 0 bases and J 4 bases, leaving 14 bases between the germline ends. The DNA for the CDR3 is TGCGCCAGCAGTGAGTCGACGGCTAGCGATGCAGATACGCAGTATTTT. Translating it yields CASSESTASDADTQYF.

This sequence joins TRBV9 and TRBJ2-1, with 7 nucleotides matching TRBD2. The V and J ends lost 0 bases and 2 bases, in that order; junction bases with no gene match: 5. The CDR3 runs to 16 residues. Germline-derived CDR1 and CDR2 are SGDLS and YYNGEE. The CDR3, as DNA: TGTGCCAGCAGCGTAGCTGGGGGGGGAGCCTACAATGAGCAGTTCTTC. The encoded protein is CASSVAGGGAYNEQFF.

The V and J genes are TRBV6-5 and TRBJ2-7; the D is unclear. Germline CDR1 is MNHEY and CDR2 is SVGAGI. With 2 bases removed from V and 0 bases from J, the gap between germline ends came to 11 bases. This CDR3 is 15 amino acids long. In DNA form, the CDR3 reads TGTGCCAGCAGTTACCAACCGGATAGCTCCTACGAGCAGTACTTC. This sequence encodes CASSYQPDSSYEQYF.

J is TRBJ2-5 and V is TRBV12-5, with 7 positions matching TRBD1. Germline V lookup: CDR1 LGHNT, CDR2 FRNRAP. This CDR3 is built from 16 residues. V shed 0 bases, J shed 7 bases, and the junction held 11 bases outside the gene matches. The CDR3 nucleotides read TGTGCTAGTGGTTTGGTAGGATCGGGCCCAGGGGGGACCCAGTACTTC. Translating gives CASGLVGSGPGGTQYF.

The V gene is TRBV4-1, the J gene TRBJ1-3; D ambiguous. The CDR3 is 18 amino acids. The germline gives CDR1 MGHRA, CDR2 YSYEKL. The V and J ends lost 4 bases and 4 bases respectively, with 23 bases between them. CDR3: CASSPYYGSYGVGNTIYF. CDR3 DNA sequence: TGCGCCAGCAGCCCCTATTACGGGTCTTACGGCGTCGGAAACACCATATATTTT.

CDR3 DNA: TGTGCCACCCAACGGGGGCCCGACATCACCGGGGAGCTGTTTTTT. Translated: CATQRGPDITGELFF. V and J are TRBV21-1 and TRBJ2-2. TRBV21-1 is classified as a pseudogene. There are 15 residues in the CDR3.

This clone was seen just once. The chain joins TRBV5-4 to TRBJ1-1; D uncertain. The CDR3 has 13 residues. CDR1 and CDR2 (germline): SGHNT, YYREEE (reference sequence). Between the trimmed V and J ends, which lost 6 bases and 1 base, there was a span of 10 bases. DNA for the CDR3: TGTGCCAGCACCTTAGACGGGAACACTGAAGCTTTCTTT. This gives the protein CASTLDGNTEAFF. Complete variable domain (other parts from reference TRBV5-4 and TRBJ1-1): ETGVTQSPTHLIKTRGQQVTLRCSSQSGHNTVSWYQQALGQGPQFIFQYYREEENGRGNFPPRFSGLQFPNYSSELNVNALELDDSALYLCASTLDGNTEAFFGQGTRLTVV.